The clone carrying this T cell receptor beta chain was found a few times. Its cognate antigen is unknown. V was trimmed by 6 bases and J by 3 bases, leaving 13 bases between them. CDR1 is MNHNS, CDR2 SASEGT, per germline. The CDR3 is 14 residues long. The data are from a study of response to subunit inactivated influenza vaccine. A single record per CDR3 protein comes from TCRdb applying MiXCR to the RT-PCR reads. This table has more than 450,000 distinct CDR3 sequences, less than 10% appearing once. Points from the study as a whole: Researchers suggested that each seasonal influenza vaccination recruits few new T cells.

This specimen was PBMCs from blood, taken less than 30 months after vaccination. The V call is TRBV6-1, the J call TRBJ2-3, with D hard to call. This receptor was obtained from a man aged 50 to 69 who received an inactivated influenza vaccine. CDR3 amino acids: CASSQLTSTDTQYF. The CDR3 nucleotides are TGTGCCAGCAGCCAACTCACCTCTACAGATACGCAGTATTTT.